These 29 T cell receptor beta chains originate from one sample sequenced in a study of blood T cell repertoires in COVID-19. Profiled with immunoSEQ multiplex PCR; TCRdb holds only in-frame clones, not every one. The sample lists about 250,000 clones; 83% were seen once. Sequencing used peripheral blood. The receptor set was obtained from a man aged 35 to 55 with active or convalescent COVID-19.

This chain connects TRBV2 to TRBJ1-3; 7 bases map to TRBD1. The trim removed 3 bases at V and 0 bases at J, leaving 2 bases unmatched. The germline V gene has CDR1 SNHLY and CDR2 FYNNEI. The CDR3 covers 15 residues. The CDR3 loop is CASSEGQISGNTIYF. CDR3 DNA sequence: TGTGCCAGCAGTGAGGGACAGATCTCTGGAAACACCATATATTTT.

This rearrangement joins TRBV2 to TRBJ1-1, with 9 bases matching TRBD1. This CDR3 contains 15 residues. J gave up 4 bases and V 6 bases, and 9 bases lay outside the gene matches. CDR1 and CDR2 from the germline V gene are SNHLY and FYNNEI. In DNA, the CDR3 is TGTGCCAGCAGACCGGACAGGGGTGATGCCACTGAAGCTTTCTTT. Its translation: CASRPDRGDATEAFF.

The J gene is TRBJ2-2, the V gene TRBV24-1, with 14 bases aligning to TRBD2. After removal of 9 bases from V and 4 bases from J, the junction contained 3 bases not matched to a gene. CDR3 length: 15 amino acids. CDR1 and CDR2 (germline): KGHDR, SFDVKD. CDR3 in DNA: TGTGCCACCGGGACTAGCGGGAGTACCACCGGGGAGCTGTTTTTT. Residues: CATGTSGSTTGELFF.

This chain joins TRBV24-1 and TRBJ2-3; D possibly corresponds to TRBD2 (7 bases). The CDR3 is made up of 14 amino acids. V lost 4 bases, J lost 3 bases, and 10 bases lay in between. The germline gives CDR1 KGHDR, CDR2 SFDVKD. The CDR3 sequence is CATSEGGGTDTQYF. The CDR3 DNA follows: TGTGCCACCAGTGAGGGAGGGGGGACAGATACGCAGTATTTT.

This sequence joins TRBV19 and TRBJ1-2, with 8 bases aligning to TRBD1. J was trimmed by 5 bases and V by 6 bases; bases with no gene match: 5. This CDR3 spans 13 amino acids. In germline, CDR1 is LNHDA, CDR2 SQIVND (reference sequence). The CDR3, as DNA: TGTGCCAGTAGATACGGACAGGGTTATGGCTACACCTTC. This gives the protein CASRYGQGYGYTF.

This clone was found once. The chain carries TRBV3-1 (or the pseudogene TRBV3-2) and TRBJ2-3; 11 nucleotides match TRBD2. The J segment lost 1 base and the V segment lost 3 bases, leaving 3 bases of the junction unmatched. Germline loops: CDR1 LGHDT, CDR2 YNNKEL (reference sequence). The CDR3 contains 16 residues. The CDR3 reads CASSQQLAGGTDTQYF. CDR3 sequence (DNA): TGTGCCAGCAGCCAGCAACTAGCGGGGGGCACAGATACGCAGTATTTT.

V usage is TRBV19 and J usage is TRBJ1-5; 10 bases are a match to TRBD1. Germline assignment: CDR1 LNHDA and CDR2 SQIVND (reference sequence). Trimming cost V 6 bases and J 6 bases; bases outside gene matches: 2. The length of the CDR3 is 13 residues. The CDR3: CASRDRGIQPQHF. CDR3 nucleotides: TGTGCCAGTAGGGACAGGGGGATTCAGCCCCAGCATTTT.

The chain joins TRBV5-5 to TRBJ1-1; D unclear. The CDR3 has 12 amino acids. Germline values: CDR1 SGHKS, CDR2 YYEKEE (reference sequence). Trimming removed 1 base at V and 6 bases at J, with 7 bases between. CDR3: CASSLSVAEAFF. CDR3 nucleotide sequence: TGTGCCAGCAGCTTGTCGGTAGCTGAAGCTTTCTTT. The whole variable domain, filled in from reference TRBV5-5 and TRBJ1-1, reads DAGVTQSPTHLIKTRGQQVTLRCSPISGHKSVSWYQQVLGQGPQFIFQYYEKEERGRGNFPDRFSARQFPNYSSELNVNALLLGDSALYLCASSLSVAEAFFGQGTRLTVV.

The J gene is TRBJ2-1, the V gene TRBV19; TRBD1 matches 10 bases. Trimming cost V 5 bases and J 4 bases; bases outside gene matches: 5. This CDR3 comprises 15 residues. Looked up from germline, CDR1 is LNHDA and CDR2 is SQIVND (reference sequence). The CDR3: CASSWGQGTYNEQFF. The DNA of the CDR3 is TGTGCCAGTAGTTGGGGACAGGGGACATACAATGAGCAGTTCTTC. Using reference TRBV19 and TRBJ2-1 for the parts outside the CDR3, the full variable domain is DGGITQSPKYLFRKEGQNVTLSCEQNLNHDAMYWYRQDPGQGLRLIYYSQIVNDFQKGDIAEGYSVSREKKESFPLTVTSAQKNPTAFYLCASSWGQGTYNEQFFGPGTRLTVL.

The chain has TRBV7-9 and TRBJ1-2, with TRBD1 matching 7 bases. This CDR3 comprises 14 residues. CDR1 is SEHNR and CDR2 is FQNEAQ in the germline V gene (reference sequence). V shed 5 bases, J shed 6 bases, and the junction held 9 bases outside the gene matches. DNA for the CDR3: TGTGCCAGCAGCGGGAAGACAGGGTTGGATGGCTACACCTTC. Amino acid sequence: CASSGKTGLDGYTF. The full variable domain, in which reference TRBV7-9 and TRBJ1-2 provide the parts outside the CDR3, is DTGVSQNPRHKITKRGQNVTFRCDPISEHNRLYWYRQTLGQGPEFLTYFQNEAQLEKSRLLSDRFSAERPKGSFSTLEIQRTEQGDSAMYLCASSGKTGLDGYTFGSGTRLTVV.

CDR3 in amino acids: CASRKGLAGPRNEQFF. Written as DNA, the CDR3 is TGTGCCAGCAGGAAGGGACTAGCGGGACCTCGGAATGAGCAGTTCTTC. The rearrangement links TRBV5-8 to TRBJ2-1, with 13 bases identical to TRBD2. This CDR3 is 16 amino acids long. Germline assignment: CDR1 SGHTS and CDR2 YDEGEE. With V trimmed by 5 bases and J by 7 bases, 9 bases remained unmatched.

J is TRBJ1-1 and V is TRBV19; 11 bases agree with TRBD1. Germline V gene sequence: CDR1 LNHDA, CDR2 SQIVND (reference sequence). The J segment lost 1 base and the V segment lost 6 bases, leaving 22 bases of the junction unmatched. This CDR3 region has 21 residues. The DNA for the CDR3 is TGTGCCAGTAGACCCAATCTTGGGGACAGGGGGTTCGGTCGACCGAACACTGAAGCTTTCTTT. This gives the protein CASRPNLGDRGFGRPNTEAFF.

In this sample, this clone turned up a few times. The chain employs TRBV19 and TRBJ2-1; 8 nucleotides align to TRBD2. The CDR3 runs to 16 residues. Per germline, CDR1 LNHDA and CDR2 SQIVND (reference sequence). The V segment lost 6 bases and the J segment 8 bases; nucleotides outside the gene matches: 15. CDR3 region: CASRNPRGGGGDEQFF. In nucleotides, the CDR3 is TGTGCCAGTAGAAACCCCCGGGGGGGCGGGGGCGATGAGCAGTTCTTC.

The chain joins TRBV7-9 to TRBJ2-1, with D tentatively TRBD2 (5 bases). The length of the CDR3 is 16 residues. The V gene's germline CDR1 is SEHNR and CDR2 FQNEAQ (reference sequence). Trimming cost V 5 bases and J 3 bases, with 17 bases left between them. The CDR3 DNA is TGTGCCAGCAGCCGTTCCCGGGGAGCCGGCTACAATGAGCAGTTCTTC. It yields the protein CASSRSRGAGYNEQFF.

The gene calls are TRBV6-5 and TRBJ1-2; possible D gene TRBD1, 5 bases. CDR1 is MNHEY, CDR2 SVGAGI, per germline. CDR3 size: 12 residues. V lost 11 bases and J lost 7, with 17 bases in between. CDR3 coding DNA: TGTGCCTCCCTGCCGGGGGAAGGTGGCTACACCTTC. Encoded protein: CASLPGEGGYTF.

The chain is built from TRBV3-1 (or the pseudogene TRBV3-2) and TRBJ2-1; possible D gene TRBD1, 7 bases. Trimming cost V 4 bases and J 7 bases, with 23 bases left between them. From germline, CDR1 is LGHDT and CDR2 YNNKEL (reference sequence). The CDR3 is 17 residues long. CDR3 sequence: CASSPKTGWEAGNEQFF. DNA for the CDR3: TGTGCCAGCAGCCCTAAGACAGGGTGGGAGGCGGGAAATGAGCAGTTCTTC.

This chain links TRBV5-1 with TRBJ1-1; D call uncertain. V lost 0 bases and J lost 3, with 15 bases in between. The CDR3 is made up of 16 amino acids. Germline V CDR1 and CDR2: SGHRS, YFSETQ. As DNA, the CDR3 is TGCGCCAGCAGCTTGGCGCCCTCCGGGTGGGACACTGAAGCTTTCTTT. This sequence encodes CASSLAPSGWDTEAFF.

The genes are TRBV6-2 or TRBV6-3 and TRBJ1-1; TRBD1 aligns across 10 bases. Germline values: CDR1 MNHEY, CDR2 SVGEGT. The CDR3 length is 14 residues. V dropped 2 bases and J dropped 8; count of bases not matched to a gene: 5. Written as DNA, the CDR3 is TGTGCCAGCAGTTACGGACAGGGGGTAGGAGAAGCTTTCTTT. Protein sequence: CASSYGQGVGEAFF.

This clone was observed a handful of times. The genes are TRBV18 and TRBJ2-1; D is ambiguous. The germline gives CDR1 KGHSH, CDR2 LQKENI. CDR3 length equals 14 residues. V gave up 0 bases and J gave up 8 bases, with 11 bases separating them. This CDR3 is CASSPPIRYDEQFF. The DNA for the CDR3 is TGTGCCAGCTCACCACCGATCAGGTATGATGAGCAGTTCTTC.

This clone showed up just a few times. J is TRBJ1-5 and V is TRBV28, with 7 bases fitting TRBD1. In germline, CDR1 is MDHEN, CDR2 SYDVKM. V was pared by 4 bases and J by 2 bases, with 8 bases of the junction left unmatched. There are 16 residues in the CDR3. The CDR3 nucleotides are TGTGCCAGCAGTTCCCCGACAGGGCAGGGCAATCAGCCCCAGCATTTT. Amino acid sequence: CASSSPTGQGNQPQHF. Together with reference TRBV28 and TRBJ1-5, the CDR3 gives the full variable domain: DVKVTQSSRYLVKRTGEKVFLECVQDMDHENMFWYRQDPGLGLRLIYFSYDVKMKEKGDIPEGYSVSREKKERFSLILESASTNQTSMYLCASSSPTGQGNQPQHFGDGTRLSIL.

V gene TRBV10-3 combines with J gene TRBJ2-1; D is ambiguous. V was trimmed by 5 bases and J by 5 bases, leaving 10 bases between them. The CDR3 has 13 residues. Germline CDR1 ENHRY, CDR2 SYGVKD. This CDR3 reads CAISSSRNNEQFF. The CDR3 coding sequence is TGTGCCATCAGTAGTAGCCGAAACAATGAGCAGTTCTTC.

The gene calls are TRBV6-2 or TRBV6-3 and TRBJ2-1; 8 bases fit TRBD2. V shed 2 bases, J shed 8 bases, and the junction held 11 bases outside the gene matches. This CDR3 contains 16 residues. The germline gives CDR1 MNHEY, CDR2 SVGEGT. In DNA form, the CDR3 reads TGTGCCAGCAGTTACCTGAGCGGGAGAGGAGGCGATGAGCAGTTCTTC. Protein product: CASSYLSGRGGDEQFF.

The chain employs TRBV27 and TRBJ2-7; 11 bases are a match to TRBD1. Looked up from germline, CDR1 is MNHEY and CDR2 is SMNVEV (reference sequence). The CDR3 contains 14 residues. The junction had 10 bases not matched to a gene; V was cut back by 10 bases and J by 5 bases. The CDR3 bases are TGTGCCACCTATGGGGGGACAGGGGGGCACGAGCAGTACTTC. This translates into CATYGGTGGHEQYF.

The genes are TRBV18 and TRBJ2-4, with TRBD2 as a possible D gene (6 bases). V gave up 3 bases and J gave up 6 bases, with 12 bases separating them. The germline gives CDR1 KGHSH, CDR2 LQKENI. CDR3 length equals 14 residues. CDR3 sequence (DNA): TGTGCCAGCTCACCTCCACTGGGGGGAAACATTCAGTACTTC. It specifies CASSPPLGGNIQYF.

V usage is TRBV7-9 and J usage is TRBJ1-4; D is unresolved. Germline V gene data show CDR1 as SEHNR and CDR2 as FQNEAQ (reference sequence). The CDR3 runs to 13 residues. V was clipped by 5 bases and J by 5 bases, with 9 bases between them. CDR3 coding DNA: TGTGCCAGCAGCGTCCCCCCAAATGAAAAACTGTTTTTT. Translation gives CASSVPPNEKLFF.

A few counts support this clone. CDR3 residues: CASSGRGRRYWDDNSPLHF. The CDR3 DNA reads TGCGCCAGCAGTGGCAGGGGGCGCCGGTATTGGGACGATAATTCACCCCTCCACTTT. J is TRBJ1-6 and V is TRBV10-2; the match to TRBD1 covers 8 bases. V shed 4 bases and J 5 bases; nucleotides not matched to a gene: 16. Germline CDR1 is WSHSY and CDR2 is SAAADI. This CDR3 comprises 19 residues.

The chain recombines TRBV6-2 or TRBV6-3 with TRBJ2-2; D gene uncertain. V lost 6 bases and J 5 bases, leaving 13 bases between the germline ends. Per germline, CDR1 MNHEY and CDR2 SVGEGT. The CDR3 runs to 14 residues. The CDR3 here is CASSKYGETGELFF. CDR3 bases: TGTGCCAGCAGCAAGTACGGTGAGACCGGGGAGCTGTTTTTT.

V and J are TRBV5-1 and TRBJ1-1, with TRBD1 as a possible D gene (6 bases). Per the germline V gene, CDR1 is SGHRS and CDR2 is YFSETQ. Between the trimmed V and J ends, which lost 4 bases and 0 bases, there was a span of 16 bases. The CDR3 extends over 16 amino acids. CDR3 residues: CASSQSRGLLNTEAFF. CDR3 nucleotides: TGCGCCAGCAGCCAATCCAGGGGCCTTCTGAACACTGAAGCTTTCTTT.

This clone was detected only once. In DNA, the CDR3 is TGTGCCAGCAGCCAAACGAGGCAGAGCACAGATACGCAGTATTTT. The encoded protein is CASSQTRQSTDTQYF. This chain links TRBV3-1 (or the pseudogene TRBV3-2) with TRBJ2-3; no clear D gene. This CDR3 region has 15 residues. Germline V CDR1 and CDR2: LGHDT, YNNKEL (reference sequence). Deletions cut 2 bases from V and 0 bases from J, with 9 bases between.